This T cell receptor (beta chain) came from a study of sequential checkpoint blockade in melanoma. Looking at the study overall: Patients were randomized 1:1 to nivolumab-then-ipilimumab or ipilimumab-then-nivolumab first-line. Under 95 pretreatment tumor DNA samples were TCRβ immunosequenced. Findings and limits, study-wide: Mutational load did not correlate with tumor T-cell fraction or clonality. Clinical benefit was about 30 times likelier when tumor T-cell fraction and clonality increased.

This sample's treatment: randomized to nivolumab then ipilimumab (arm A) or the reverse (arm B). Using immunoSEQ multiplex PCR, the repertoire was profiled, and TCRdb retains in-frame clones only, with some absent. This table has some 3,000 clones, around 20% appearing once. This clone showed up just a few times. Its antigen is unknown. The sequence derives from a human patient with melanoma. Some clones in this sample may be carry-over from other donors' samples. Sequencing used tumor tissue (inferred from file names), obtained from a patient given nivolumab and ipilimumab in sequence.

Here the CDR3 DNA reads TGTGCCAGCAGTTTAATCGGCGGGGTGAGCACAGATACGCAGTATTTT. Translated, it gives CASSLIGGVSTDTQYF. The chain is built from TRBV27 and TRBJ2-3, with D possibly matching TRBD2 (6 bases). V gave up 2 bases and J gave up 0 bases, with 12 bases separating them. The CDR3 is made up of 16 amino acids. Germline V CDR1 and CDR2: MNHEY, SMNVEV (reference sequence).